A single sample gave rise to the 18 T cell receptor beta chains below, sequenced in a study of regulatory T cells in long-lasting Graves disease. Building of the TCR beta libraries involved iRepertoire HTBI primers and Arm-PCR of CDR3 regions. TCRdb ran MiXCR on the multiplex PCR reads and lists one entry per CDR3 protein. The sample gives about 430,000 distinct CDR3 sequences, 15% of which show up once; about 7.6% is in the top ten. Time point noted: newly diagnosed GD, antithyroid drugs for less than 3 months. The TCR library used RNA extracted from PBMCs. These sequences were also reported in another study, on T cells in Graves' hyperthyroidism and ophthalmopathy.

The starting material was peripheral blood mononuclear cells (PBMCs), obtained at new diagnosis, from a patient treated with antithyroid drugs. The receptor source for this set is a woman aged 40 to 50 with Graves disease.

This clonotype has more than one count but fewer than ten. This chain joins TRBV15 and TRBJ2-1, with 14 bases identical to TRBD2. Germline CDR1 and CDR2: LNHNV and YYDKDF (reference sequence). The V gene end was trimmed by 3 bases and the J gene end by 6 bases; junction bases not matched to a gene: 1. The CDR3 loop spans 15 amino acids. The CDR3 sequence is CATSRGLAGANEQFF. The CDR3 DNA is TGTGCCACCAGCAGGGGACTAGCGGGAGCCAATGAGCAGTTCTTC.

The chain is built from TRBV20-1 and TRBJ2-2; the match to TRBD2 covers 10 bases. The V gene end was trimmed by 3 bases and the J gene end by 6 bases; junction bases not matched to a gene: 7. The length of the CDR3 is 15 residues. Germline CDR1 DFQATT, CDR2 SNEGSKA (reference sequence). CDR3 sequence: CSARSGRALPGELFF. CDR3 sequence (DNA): TGCAGTGCTAGGAGCGGGAGGGCCCTCCCCGGGGAGCTGTTTTTT.

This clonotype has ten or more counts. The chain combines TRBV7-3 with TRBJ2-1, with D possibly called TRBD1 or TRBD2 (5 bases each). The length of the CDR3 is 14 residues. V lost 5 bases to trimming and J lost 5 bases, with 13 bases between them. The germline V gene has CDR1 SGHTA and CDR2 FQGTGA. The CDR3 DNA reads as TGTGCCAGCAGCCCGGGACGGATCAACAATGAGCAGTTCTTC. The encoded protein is CASSPGRINNEQFF. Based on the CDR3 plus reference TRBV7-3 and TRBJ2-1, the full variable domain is GAGVSQTPSNKVTEKGKYVELRCDPISGHTALYWYRQSLGQGPEFLIYFQGTGAADDSGLPNDRFFAVRPEGSVSTLKIQRTERGDSAVYLCASSPGRINNEQFFGPGTRLTVL.

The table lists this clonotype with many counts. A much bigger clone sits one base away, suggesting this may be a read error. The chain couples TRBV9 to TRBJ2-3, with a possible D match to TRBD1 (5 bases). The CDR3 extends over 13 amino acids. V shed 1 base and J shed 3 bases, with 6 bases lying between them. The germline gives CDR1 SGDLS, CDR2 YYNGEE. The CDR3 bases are TGTGCCAGCAGCGTACAGGGTACAGATACGCAGTATTTT. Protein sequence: CASSVQGTDTQYF.

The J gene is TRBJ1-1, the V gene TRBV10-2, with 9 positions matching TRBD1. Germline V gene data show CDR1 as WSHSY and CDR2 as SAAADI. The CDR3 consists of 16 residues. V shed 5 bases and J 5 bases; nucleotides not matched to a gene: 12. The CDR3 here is CASSSQQGALGTEAFF. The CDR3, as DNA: TGCGCCAGCAGTAGTCAACAGGGGGCACTTGGTACTGAAGCTTTCTTT.

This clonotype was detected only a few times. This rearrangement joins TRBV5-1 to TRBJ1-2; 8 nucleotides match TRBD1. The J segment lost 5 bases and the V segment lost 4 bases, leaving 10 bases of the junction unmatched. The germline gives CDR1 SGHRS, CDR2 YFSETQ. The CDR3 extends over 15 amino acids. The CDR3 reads CASSTSTGGGYGYTF. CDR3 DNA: TGCGCCAGCAGCACCTCAACAGGGGGAGGATATGGCTACACCTTC.

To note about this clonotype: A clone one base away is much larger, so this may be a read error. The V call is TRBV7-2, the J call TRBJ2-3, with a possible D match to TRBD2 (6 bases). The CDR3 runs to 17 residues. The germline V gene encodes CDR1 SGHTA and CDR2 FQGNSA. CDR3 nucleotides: TGTGCCAACAGCCCGACGGGGCTGGCGGGATGGGCCGGTACGCAGTATTTT. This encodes CANSPTGLAGWAGTQYF.

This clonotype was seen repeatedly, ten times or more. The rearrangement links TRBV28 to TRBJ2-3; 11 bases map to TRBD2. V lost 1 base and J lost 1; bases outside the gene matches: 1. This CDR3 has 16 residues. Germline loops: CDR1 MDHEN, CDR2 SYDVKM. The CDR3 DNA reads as TGTGCCAGCAGTTTATTAGCGGGAGGGGGCACAGATACGCAGTATTTT. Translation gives CASSLLAGGGTDTQYF.

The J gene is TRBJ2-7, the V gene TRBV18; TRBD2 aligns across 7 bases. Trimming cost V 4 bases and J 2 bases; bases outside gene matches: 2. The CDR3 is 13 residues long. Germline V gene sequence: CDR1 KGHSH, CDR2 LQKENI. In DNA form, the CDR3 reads TGTGCCAGCTCACAAGCGGGGCCCTACGAGCAGTACTTC. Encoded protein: CASSQAGPYEQYF. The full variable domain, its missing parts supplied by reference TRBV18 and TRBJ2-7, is NAGVMQNPRHLVRRRGQEARLRCSPMKGHSHVYWYRQLPEEGLKFMVYLQKENIIDESGMPKERFSAEFPKEGPSILRIQQVVRGDSAAYFCASSQAGPYEQYFGPGTRLTVT.

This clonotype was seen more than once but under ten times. The CDR3 DNA reads TGCAGTGCTAGATGGGGACAGGAGCAAAAAAACATTCAGTACTTC. This translates into CSARWGQEQKNIQYF. The genes are TRBV20-1 and TRBJ2-4; 8 positions match TRBD1. The CDR3 loop spans 15 amino acids. Per the germline V gene, CDR1 is DFQATT and CDR2 is SNEGSKA (reference sequence). V shed 2 bases and J 4 bases; nucleotides not matched to a gene: 7.

CDR3 protein: CASSYSDTNYGYTF. CDR3 sequence (DNA): TGTGCCAGCAGTTACTCCGACACAAACTATGGCTACACCTTC. This rearrangement joins TRBV6-9 to TRBJ1-2; D gene unclear. In germline, CDR1 is MNHGY, CDR2 SVAAGI. Trimming shortened V by 3 bases and J by 2 bases, and 10 bases separated the two germline ends. The CDR3 totals 14 residues.

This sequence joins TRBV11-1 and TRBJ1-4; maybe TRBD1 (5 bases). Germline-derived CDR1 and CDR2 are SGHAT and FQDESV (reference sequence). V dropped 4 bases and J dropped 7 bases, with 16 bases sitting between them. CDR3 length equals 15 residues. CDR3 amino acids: CASSSSGTVGEKLFF. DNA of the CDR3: TGTGCCAGCAGCTCTTCCGGGACGGTGGGTGAAAAACTGTTTTTT.

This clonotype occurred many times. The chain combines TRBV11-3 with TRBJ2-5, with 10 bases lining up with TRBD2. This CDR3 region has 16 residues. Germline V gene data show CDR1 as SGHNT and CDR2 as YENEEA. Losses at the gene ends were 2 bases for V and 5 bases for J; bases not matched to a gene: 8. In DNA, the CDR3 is TGTGCCAGCAGCTTATTATCGCTAGCGGGAGTCGAGACCCAGTACTTC. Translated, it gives CASSLLSLAGVETQYF.

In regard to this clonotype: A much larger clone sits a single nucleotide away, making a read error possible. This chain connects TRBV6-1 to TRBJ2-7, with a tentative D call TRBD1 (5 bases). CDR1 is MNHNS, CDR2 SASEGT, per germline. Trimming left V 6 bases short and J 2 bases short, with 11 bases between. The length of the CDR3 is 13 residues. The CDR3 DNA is TGTGCCAGCAGGCCACCAGGGACCTACGAGCAGTACTTC. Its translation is CASRPPGTYEQYF.

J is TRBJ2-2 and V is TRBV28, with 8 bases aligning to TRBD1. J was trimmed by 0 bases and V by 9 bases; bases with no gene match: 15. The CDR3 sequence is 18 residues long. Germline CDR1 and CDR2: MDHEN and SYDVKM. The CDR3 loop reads CASSHYRGQGPNTGELFF. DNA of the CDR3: TGTGCCAGTAGTCACTACCGCGGACAGGGACCGAACACCGGGGAGCTGTTTTTT. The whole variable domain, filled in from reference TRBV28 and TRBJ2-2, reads DVKVTQSSRYLVKRTGEKVFLECVQDMDHENMFWYRQDPGLGLRLIYFSYDVKMKEKGDIPEGYSVSREKKERFSLILESASTNQTSMYLCASSHYRGQGPNTGELFFGEGSRLTVL.

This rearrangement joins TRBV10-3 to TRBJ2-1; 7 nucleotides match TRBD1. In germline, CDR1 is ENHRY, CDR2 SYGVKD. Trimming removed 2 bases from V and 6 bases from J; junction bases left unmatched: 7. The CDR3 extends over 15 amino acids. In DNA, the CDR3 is TGTGCCATCAGTGAGCTGGGACAGTCGACCAATGAGCAGTTCTTC. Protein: CAISELGQSTNEQFF.

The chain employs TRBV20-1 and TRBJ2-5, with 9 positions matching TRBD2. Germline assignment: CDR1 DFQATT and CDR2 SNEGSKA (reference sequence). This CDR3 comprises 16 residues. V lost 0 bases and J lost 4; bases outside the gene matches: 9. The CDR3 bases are TGCAGTGCTAGAGATCAGGCGGGAGGGATGCCAGAGACCCAGTACTTC. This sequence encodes CSARDQAGGMPETQYF.

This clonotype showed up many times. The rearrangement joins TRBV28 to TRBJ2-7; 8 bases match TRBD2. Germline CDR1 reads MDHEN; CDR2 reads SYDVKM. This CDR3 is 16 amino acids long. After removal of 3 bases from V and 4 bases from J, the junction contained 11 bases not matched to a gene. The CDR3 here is CASSLVGGVTSYEQYF. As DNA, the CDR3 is TGTGCCAGCAGTTTGGTCGGGGGGGTGACTTCTTACGAGCAGTACTTC. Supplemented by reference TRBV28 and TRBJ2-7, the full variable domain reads DVKVTQSSRYLVKRTGEKVFLECVQDMDHENMFWYRQDPGLGLRLIYFSYDVKMKEKGDIPEGYSVSREKKERFSLILESASTNQTSMYLCASSLVGGVTSYEQYFGPGTRLTVT.